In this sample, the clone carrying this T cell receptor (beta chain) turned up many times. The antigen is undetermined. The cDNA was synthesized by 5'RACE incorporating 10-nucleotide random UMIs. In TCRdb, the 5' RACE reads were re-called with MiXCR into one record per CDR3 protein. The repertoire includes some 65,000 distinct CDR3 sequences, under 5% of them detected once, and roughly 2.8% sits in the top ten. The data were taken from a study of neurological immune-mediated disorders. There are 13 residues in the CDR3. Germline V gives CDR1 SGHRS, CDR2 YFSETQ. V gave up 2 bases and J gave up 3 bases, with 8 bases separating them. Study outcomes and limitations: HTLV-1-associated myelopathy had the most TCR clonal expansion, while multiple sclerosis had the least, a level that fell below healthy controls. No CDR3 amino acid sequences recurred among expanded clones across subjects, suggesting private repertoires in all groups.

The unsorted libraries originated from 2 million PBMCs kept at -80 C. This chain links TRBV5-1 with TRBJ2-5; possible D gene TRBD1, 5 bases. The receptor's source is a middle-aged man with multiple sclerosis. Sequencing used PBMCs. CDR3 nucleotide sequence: TGCGCCAGCAGCTTTGGACAAGAAGAGACCCAGTACTTC. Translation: CASSFGQEETQYF.